Following are 9 T cell receptor beta chains from one sample sequenced in a study of Ad26.COV2.S vaccination and SARS-CoV-2 variants. Method: immunoSEQ multiplex PCR; TCRdb's copy keeps in-frame clones and lacks some. This table holds roughly 240,000 clones, 88% found once. Treatment: around 19 received Ad26.COV2.S at low or high dose, single or two shots; roughly five received placebo; per-sample allocation not given. Material that was analyzed had been drawn on day 63 after the first vaccine or placebo injection. The sample here was peripheral blood, taken in a trial of Ad26.COV2.S vaccine versus placebo. Every receptor here comes from a person between 18 and 60 years old who received the Ad26.COV2.S COVID-19 vaccine or a placebo.

The table lists this clone with a count of one. The gene calls are TRBV5-1 and TRBJ2-1; D ambiguous. The germline gives CDR1 SGHRS, CDR2 YFSETQ. V lost 4 bases to trimming and J lost 6 bases, with 17 bases between them. The CDR3 has 15 residues. CDR3 protein: CASSPTVQASNEQFF. CDR3 sequence (DNA): TGCGCCAGCAGCCCGACGGTCCAAGCCAGCAATGAGCAGTTCTTC. The full variable domain, completed using reference TRBV5-1 and TRBJ2-1, is KAGVTQTPRYLIKTRGQQVTLSCSPISGHRSVSWYQQTPGQGLQFLFEYFSETQRNKGNFPGRFSGRQFSNSRSEMNVSTLELGDSALYLCASSPTVQASNEQFFGPGTRLTVL.

The V call is TRBV23-1, the J call TRBJ2-6; D perhaps matches TRBD1 (5 bases). TRBV23-1 counts as an open reading frame of uncertain function. The CDR3 runs to 16 residues. Trimming removed 4 bases from V and 11 bases from J, with 21 bases in between. In DNA form, the CDR3 reads TGCGCCAGCAGTCTAGGGGCTTTCAGGGATTTCGACGTCCTGACTTTC. It translates to CASSLGAFRDFDVLTF.

J is TRBJ1-1 and V is TRBV3-1 (or the pseudogene TRBV3-2), with 7 bases fitting TRBD1. Germline CDR1 is LGHDT and CDR2 is YNNKEL (reference sequence). V lost 4 bases and J lost 9; bases outside the gene matches: 5. The CDR3 is made up of 12 amino acids. The CDR3 sequence is CASSRRDSKAFF. The CDR3 region has the DNA TGTGCCAGCAGCCGCCGGGACAGCAAAGCTTTCTTT.

The V gene is TRBV7-6, the J gene TRBJ1-1; 10 bases map to TRBD1. CDR1 is SGHVS and CDR2 is FNYEAQ in the germline V gene. Germline trimming cut 0 bases from V and 7 bases from J; bases unmatched to any gene: 8. This CDR3 is 16 amino acids long. CDR3 in amino acids: CASSLASGTGVYEAFF. DNA for the CDR3: TGTGCCAGCAGCTTAGCATCCGGGACAGGGGTTTATGAAGCTTTCTTT. The whole variable domain, filled in from reference TRBV7-6 and TRBJ1-1, reads GAGVSQSPRYKVTKRGQDVALRCDPISGHVSLYWYRQALGQGPEFLTYFNYEAQQDKSGLPNDRFSAERPEGSISTLTIQRTEQRDSAMYRCASSLASGTGVYEAFFGQGTRLTVV.

As for this clone: The same CDR3 also results from other DNA sequences found in this sample. The genes are TRBV12-3 or TRBV12-4 and TRBJ2-7; D call uncertain. The CDR3 covers 11 residues. V was cut by 3 bases and J by 0 bases, with 0 bases left in between. Here the CDR3 DNA reads TGTGCCAGCAGTTTCTCCTACGAGCAGTACTTC. Translation gives CASSFSYEQYF.

The rearrangement joins TRBV11-3 to TRBJ2-1; 16 bases agree with TRBD2. The trim removed 5 bases at V and 0 bases at J, leaving 4 bases unmatched. Germline V lookup: CDR1 SGHNT, CDR2 YENEEA. This CDR3 spans 18 amino acids. CDR3 sequence: CASSTGLAGGSSYNEQFF. Written as DNA, the CDR3 is TGTGCCAGCAGCACGGGACTAGCGGGAGGGAGCTCCTACAATGAGCAGTTCTTC.

The chain employs TRBV21-1 and TRBJ2-7. TRBV21-1 is listed as a pseudogene. CDR3 length equals 11 residues. CDR3 DNA sequence: TGTGCCAGCAGCAATCCTTGGGAGCAGTACTTC. Translating it yields CASSNPWEQYF.

CDR3 in amino acids: CASSLNGLAGVVGYEQYF. CDR3 nucleotides: TGTGCCAGCAGTCTTAACGGACTAGCGGGAGTCGTAGGCTACGAGCAGTACTTC. The chain combines TRBV27 with TRBJ2-7; 13 bases are shared with TRBD2. Germline values: CDR1 MNHEY, CDR2 SMNVEV (reference sequence). The CDR3 has 18 residues. V was clipped by 5 bases and J by 3 bases; unmatched bases: 13.

This chain connects TRBV11-2 to TRBJ2-7, with D perhaps matching TRBD1 (6 bases). The CDR3 has 13 amino acids. V was cut by 6 bases and J by 3 bases, with 12 bases left in between. Germline-derived CDR1 and CDR2 are SGHAT and FQNNGV. The CDR3 DNA sequence: TGTGCCAGCAGTCCAGACAGGAGCTACGAGCAGTACTTC. Translation: CASSPDRSYEQYF.